This T cell receptor beta chain came from a study of blood T cell repertoires in COVID-19. Per the study methods: Amplifying reference gene primers gave estimates of nucleated cell counts. Sequencing was performed with immunoSEQ multiplex PCR; in TCRdb, only in-frame clones are kept and a portion is missing. Clone size and the V and J calls come from that table; the DNA yielded D and trimming. The sample holds about 4,900 clones, 89% seen once. The source is a human donor in a cohort sampled during active COVID-19. The specimen sequenced was peripheral blood.

The CDR3 bases are TGTGCCAGCAGCCAAGAGGGACTAGTGTCCCACGAGCAGTACTTC. This encodes CASSQEGLVSHEQYF. This sequence joins TRBV4-2 and TRBJ2-7; TRBD2 agrees at 8 bases. Germline V gene sequence: CDR1 LGHNA, CDR2 YNFKEQ. V was pared by 0 bases and J by 5 bases, with 6 bases of the junction left unmatched. This CDR3 contains 15 residues.